Each of the 29 T cell receptor beta chains below was sequenced from the same sample in a study of blood T cell repertoires in COVID-19. Some clones are missing from TCRdb's copy, which holds only in-frame ones; the method was immunoSEQ multiplex PCR. The table has over 250,000 clones, roughly 80% seen once; the top ten hold 8.5% to 9.5%. The sequenced sample consisted of peripheral blood. The receptors were sampled from a woman between 45 and 60 years old who had recovered from COVID-19.

V gene TRBV23-1 combines with J gene TRBJ1-2, with a weak D call TRBD1 (6 bases). TRBV23-1 qualifies as an ORF whose function is uncertain. Trimming cost V 4 bases and J 7 bases, with 10 bases left between them. The CDR3 runs to 12 residues. CDR3 DNA: TGCGCCAGCAGTCCATCAGGGGTTGGCTACACCTTC. Translating gives CASSPSGVGYTF.

The rearrangement joins TRBV7-8 to TRBJ2-7; 7 bases map to TRBD1. Germline trimming cut 1 base from V and 3 bases from J; bases unmatched to any gene: 3. The CDR3 runs 14 residues. The germline CDR1 and CDR2 sequences are SGHVS and FQNEAQ. The CDR3 nucleotides are TGTGCCAGCAGCTTAGTTGCAGGGGGCTACGAGCAGTACTTC. Translating gives CASSLVAGGYEQYF.

The rearrangement links TRBV27 to TRBJ2-7; D perhaps matches TRBD1 (5 bases). Germline V gene sequence: CDR1 MNHEY, CDR2 SMNVEV (reference sequence). Trimming cost V 3 bases and J 3 bases, with 15 bases left between them. This CDR3 contains 15 residues. The CDR3 sequence: CASSFGHVYLYEQYF. As DNA, the CDR3 is TGTGCCAGCAGTTTTGGACACGTGTATCTCTACGAGCAGTACTTC.

This chain links TRBV5-1 with TRBJ1-2; possible D gene TRBD1, 5 bases. Trimming took off 3 bases at V and 8 bases at J, with 14 bases between the two ends. This CDR3 is 13 amino acids long. Per the germline V gene, CDR1 is SGHRS and CDR2 is YFSETQ. The CDR3 spells CASSSLAGLGYTF. The CDR3 region has the DNA TGCGCCAGCAGCTCCTTGGCAGGGCTGGGCTACACCTTC.

The chain employs TRBV9 and TRBJ2-5, with TRBD2 matching over 8 bases. Unmatched junction bases numbered 9, after V lost 3 bases and J lost 5 bases. The length of the CDR3 is 15 residues. Germline CDR1 SGDLS, CDR2 YYNGEE. CDR3 in amino acids: CASSGVAGRGETQYF. The DNA of the CDR3 is TGTGCCAGCAGCGGGGTAGCGGGAAGAGGGGAGACCCAGTACTTC.

CDR3 in amino acids: CASSPGGYGYTF. CDR3 DNA sequence: TGTGCCAGCAGCCCCGGGGGCTATGGCTACACCTTC. The rearrangement links TRBV9 to TRBJ1-2, with D perhaps TRBD1 (5 bases). The CDR3 is 12 residues long. Germline loops: CDR1 SGDLS, CDR2 YYNGEE. Between the trimmed V and J ends, which lost 4 bases and 4 bases, there was a span of 8 bases.

This clone was recorded only once. The chain has TRBV12-3 or TRBV12-4 and TRBJ2-2; 7 positions agree with TRBD1. Unmatched junction bases numbered 5, after V lost 5 bases and J lost 8 bases. There are 13 residues in the CDR3. CDR3 sequence: CASSPQQGGELFF. In DNA form, the CDR3 reads TGTGCCAGCAGTCCGCAACAGGGGGGGGAGCTGTTTTTT.

The rearrangement uses TRBV5-5 and TRBJ1-5, with TRBD1 matching 8 bases. The ends lost 4 bases at V and 4 bases at J; junction bases unmatched: 13. This CDR3 has 17 residues. Germline V gene sequence: CDR1 SGHKS, CDR2 YYEKEE (reference sequence). The CDR3 nucleotides are TGTGCCAGCAGCCCCGGGCGCGCAGGGGGCGATAATCAGCCCCAGCATTTT. It translates to CASSPGRAGGDNQPQHF.

V gene TRBV5-4 combines with J gene TRBJ2-7, with 12 bases identical to TRBD2. From germline, CDR1 is SGHNT and CDR2 YYREEE (reference sequence). The CDR3 contains 15 residues. Germline trimming cut 4 bases from V and 6 bases from J; bases unmatched to any gene: 8. CDR3 protein: CASSVTSGSGAEQYF. CDR3 nucleotide sequence: TGTGCCAGCAGCGTGACTAGCGGGAGCGGGGCCGAGCAGTACTTC.

The V call is TRBV7-9, the J call TRBJ2-3; 7 nucleotides align to TRBD1. Germline CDR1 reads SEHNR; CDR2 reads FQNEAQ (reference sequence). CDR3 size: 16 residues. Unmatched junction bases numbered 8, after V lost 3 bases and J lost 2 bases. This CDR3 reads CASSFNLGQLTDTQYF. The CDR3 region has the DNA TGTGCCAGCAGCTTCAACTTGGGACAGCTCACAGATACGCAGTATTTT.

This clone was seen only once. This chain connects TRBV10-2 to TRBJ1-1, with a weak D call TRBD1 (6 bases). V was shortened by 7 bases and J by 0 bases, with 15 bases between the two germline ends. Germline V CDR1 and CDR2: WSHSY, SAAADI. This CDR3 has 15 residues. Written as DNA, the CDR3 is TGCGCCAGCAAAGATTCAGGGGTCATGAACACTGAAGCTTTCTTT. Translation: CASKDSGVMNTEAFF.

The rearrangement joins TRBV28 to TRBJ1-1, with 7 bases lining up with TRBD1. Trimming took 11 bases from V and 2 from J; bases not matched to a gene: 5. Per germline, CDR1 MDHEN and CDR2 SYDVKM. The CDR3 is 12 amino acids. Here the CDR3 reads CALGQDNTEAFF. The CDR3 DNA reads TGTGCCCTCGGACAGGACAACACTGAAGCTTTCTTT. The whole variable domain, filled in from reference TRBV28 and TRBJ1-1, reads DVKVTQSSRYLVKRTGEKVFLECVQDMDHENMFWYRQDPGLGLRLIYFSYDVKMKEKGDIPEGYSVSREKKERFSLILESASTNQTSMYLCALGQDNTEAFFGQGTRLTVV.

To note about this clone: Other DNA sequences in this sample translate to the same CDR3. V gene TRBV19 combines with J gene TRBJ2-7; a possible D gene is TRBD2 (6 bases). This CDR3 has 13 residues. V dropped 4 bases and J dropped 7 bases, with 14 bases sitting between them. Germline CDR1 reads LNHDA; CDR2 reads SQIVND (reference sequence). The DNA of the CDR3 is TGTGCCAGTAGTACGACTAGGCAGGGAGAGCAGTACTTC. This sequence encodes CASSTTRQGEQYF.

Regarding this clone: This same CDR3 is encoded by further DNA sequences in the sample. This chain links TRBV5-1 with TRBJ2-7; 10 bases align to TRBD1. The CDR3 runs to 15 residues. The V gene end was trimmed by 4 bases and the J gene end by 1 base; junction bases not matched to a gene: 5. Germline CDR1 reads SGHRS; CDR2 reads YFSETQ. The CDR3 DNA sequence: TGCGCCAGCAGCCCAAGACAGGGGGCATCCTACGAGCAGTACTTC. Its protein is CASSPRQGASYEQYF.

The V gene is TRBV28, the J gene TRBJ1-4, with no clear D. V lost 5 bases and J lost 0, with 10 bases in between. The CDR3 spans 15 residues. Germline values: CDR1 MDHEN, CDR2 SYDVKM. CDR3 residues: CASSPAGTTNEKLFF. In DNA form, the CDR3 reads TGTGCCAGCAGTCCTGCGGGAACAACTAATGAAAAACTGTTTTTT.

The sample holds one count of this clone. The chain carries TRBV24-1 and TRBJ2-7; the D gene is possibly TRBD1 (6 bases). Trimming stripped 5 bases from V and 4 bases from J, with 26 bases between. The CDR3 covers 18 residues. Germline-derived CDR1 and CDR2 are KGHDR and SFDVKD. CDR3 in DNA: TGTGCCACCAGTGCACCATGGGTTGATGGGGGCCAGGGGTACGAGCAGTACTTC. This translates into CATSAPWVDGGQGYEQYF.

V gene TRBV12-5 combines with J gene TRBJ1-1; possibly TRBD1 for D (5 bases). Germline loops: CDR1 LGHNT, CDR2 FRNRAP. Trimming removed 5 bases at V and 6 bases at J, with 13 bases between. This CDR3 is 13 amino acids long. CDR3 coding DNA: TGTGCTAGTGGTGACAGCAATGTCGCTGAAGCTTTCTTT. Translation gives CASGDSNVAEAFF. Variable domain in full (rest from reference TRBV12-5 and TRBJ1-1): DARVTQTPRHKVTEMGQEVTMRCQPILGHNTVFWYRQTMMQGLELLAYFRNRAPLDDSGMPKDRFSAEMPDATLATLKIQPSEPRDSAVYFCASGDSNVAEAFFGQGTRLTVV.

This chain connects TRBV28 to TRBJ1-5; 7 bases are shared with TRBD1. Germline-derived CDR1 and CDR2 are MDHEN and SYDVKM. CDR3 length: 13 residues. The J segment lost 2 bases and the V segment lost 11 bases, leaving 6 bases of the junction unmatched. The chain's CDR3 is CAGQTGGNQPQHF. CDR3 sequence (DNA): TGTGCCGGCCAAACAGGGGGCAATCAGCCCCAGCATTTT.

This chain connects TRBV18 to TRBJ1-4, with 9 bases matching TRBD1. This CDR3 has 15 amino acids. CDR1 is KGHSH, CDR2 LQKENI, per germline. The V gene end was trimmed by 3 bases and the J gene end by 7 bases; junction bases not matched to a gene: 6. The CDR3 protein is CASSPGTGNGEKLFF. The CDR3, as DNA: TGTGCCAGCTCACCTGGGACAGGGAACGGTGAAAAACTGTTTTTT.

This clone was seen a handful of times. The same CDR3 is also encoded by other DNA sequences in this sample. This chain uses TRBV6-2 or TRBV6-3 with TRBJ2-7; 9 nucleotides line up with TRBD1. Germline V gives CDR1 MNHEY, CDR2 SVGEGT. J was trimmed by 4 bases and V by 2 bases; bases with no gene match: 3. The CDR3 has 14 amino acids. The CDR3 loop is CASSYGDREYEQYF. The CDR3 nucleotides are TGTGCCAGCAGTTACGGGGACAGGGAGTACGAGCAGTACTTC.

The J gene is TRBJ1-4, the V gene TRBV28, with D perhaps TRBD1 (5 bases). V lost 6 bases to trimming and J lost 7 bases, with 24 bases between them. Looked up from germline, CDR1 is MDHEN and CDR2 is SYDVKM. The CDR3 is made up of 17 amino acids. The CDR3 is CASRPPGLKLMGEKLFF. DNA of the CDR3: TGTGCCAGCAGGCCTCCGGGACTGAAGTTGATGGGTGAAAAACTGTTTTTT.

The chain combines TRBV6-5 with TRBJ2-3; TRBD2 matches at 8 bases. The CDR3 has 13 residues. Germline V lookup: CDR1 MNHEY, CDR2 SVGAGI. Germline trimming cut 10 bases from V and 5 bases from J; bases unmatched to any gene: 8. CDR3 in amino acids: CATARGGGDTQYF. The CDR3 DNA is TGTGCCACAGCCCGGGGGGGTGGAGATACGCAGTATTTT.

This clone was counted a single time. The genes are TRBV7-9 and TRBJ1-6; 8 bases map to TRBD1. The CDR3 has 13 residues. The J segment lost 7 bases and the V segment lost 7 bases, leaving 3 bases of the junction unmatched. Germline lookup yields CDR1 SEHNR and CDR2 FQNEAQ (reference sequence). DNA for the CDR3: TGTGCCAGCACGGGACAGGCCAATTCACCCCTCCACTTT. Translating it yields CASTGQANSPLHF.

This clone was seen only a few times. The chain couples TRBV27 to TRBJ2-1; D is unresolved. The CDR3 is 13 amino acids. Germline V gene lookup returns CDR1 MNHEY and CDR2 SMNVEV (reference sequence). V lost 6 bases to trimming and J lost 5 bases, with 11 bases between them. Here the CDR3 reads CASSFYIDNEQFF. As DNA, the CDR3 is TGTGCCAGCAGCTTTTACATTGACAATGAGCAGTTCTTC.

The chain joins TRBV27 to TRBJ1-5, with 12 bases lining up with TRBD1. V lost 5 bases to trimming and J lost 9 bases; unmatched junction nucleotides: 11. Germline V gene lookup returns CDR1 MNHEY and CDR2 SMNVEV (reference sequence). The CDR3 contains 16 residues. This CDR3 reads CASSPPGTGGHGPQHF. CDR3 DNA sequence: TGTGCCAGCAGTCCCCCCGGGACAGGGGGCCACGGGCCCCAGCATTTT.

The chain carries TRBV24-1 and TRBJ1-1; D unresolved. CDR3 length: 13 amino acids. The ends were cut back, 9 bases at V and 1 base at J, with 11 bases in the middle. Germline V gene data show CDR1 as KGHDR and CDR2 as SFDVKD. In DNA, the CDR3 is TGTGCCACCCCGCGGGTGAGGAACACTGAAGCTTTCTTT. It translates to CATPRVRNTEAFF.

The count of this clone is one. The chain is built from TRBV30 and TRBJ2-1; 10 bases are a match to TRBD2. CDR1 and CDR2 (germline): GTSNPN, SVGIG (reference sequence). Trimming at V came to 2 bases and at J to 9 bases, leaving 4 bases not matched to a gene. This CDR3 is built from 13 residues. Here the CDR3 reads CAWSSGRATEQFF. CDR3 bases: TGTGCCTGGAGTAGCGGGAGGGCCACTGAGCAGTTCTTC.

The V gene is TRBV5-1, the J gene TRBJ2-7; 8 positions match TRBD2. V lost 0 bases and J lost 3; bases outside the gene matches: 5. CDR3 length: 15 residues. CDR1 and CDR2 (germline): SGHRS, YFSETQ. The CDR3 coding sequence is TGCGCCAGCAGCTTGGCCGGGAGGGTCTACTACGAGCAGTACTTC. This translates into CASSLAGRVYYEQYF.

The chain uses TRBV5-4 and TRBJ1-2; 8 bases are shared with TRBD1. The CDR3 runs to 14 residues. Unmatched junction bases numbered 7, after V lost 5 bases and J lost 4 bases. Germline CDR1 reads SGHNT; CDR2 reads YYREEE (reference sequence). CDR3 amino acids: CASRIGQGPYGYTF. The CDR3 DNA sequence: TGTGCCAGCAGAATAGGACAGGGCCCCTATGGCTACACCTTC.